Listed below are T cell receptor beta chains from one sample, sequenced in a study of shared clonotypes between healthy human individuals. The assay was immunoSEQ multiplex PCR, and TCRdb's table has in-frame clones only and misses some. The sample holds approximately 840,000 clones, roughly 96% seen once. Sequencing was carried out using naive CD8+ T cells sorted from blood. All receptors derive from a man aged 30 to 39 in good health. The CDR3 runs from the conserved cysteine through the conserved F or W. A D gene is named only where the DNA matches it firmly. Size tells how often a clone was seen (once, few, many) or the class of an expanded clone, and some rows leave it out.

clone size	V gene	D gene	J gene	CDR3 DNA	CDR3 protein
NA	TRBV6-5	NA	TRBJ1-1	TGTGCCAGCAGTTACCTGGGGACTGAAGCTTTCTTT	CASSYLGTEAFF
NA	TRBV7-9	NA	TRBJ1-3	TGTGCCAGCAGCCCCCGACAGTCGGGCTCTGGAAACACCATATATTTT	CASSPRQSGSGNTIYF
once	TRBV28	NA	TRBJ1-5	TGTGCCAGCAGTCTCCGGGTTTTCAATCAGCCCCAGCATTTT	CASSLRVFNQPQHF
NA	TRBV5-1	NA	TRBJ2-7	TGCGCCAGCAGCTTGGCGGGTGAGCGATACGAGCAGTACTTC	CASSLAGERYEQYF
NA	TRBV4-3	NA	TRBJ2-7	TGCGCCAGCAGCCAAGAAATCAGGGCAGGGTCGTACGAGCAGTACTTC	CASSQEIRAGSYEQYF
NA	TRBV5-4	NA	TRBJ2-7	TGTGCCAGCAGCCCTGTGGGCCCCTACGAGCAGTACTTC	CASSPVGPYEQYF
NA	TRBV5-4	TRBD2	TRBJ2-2	TGTGCCAGCAGCTCACCGACAACTAGCGGGAGGGCCTCCGGGGAGCTGTTTTTT	CASSSPTTSGRASGELFF
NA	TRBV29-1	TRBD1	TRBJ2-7	TGCAGCGTTGAAGGGGACAGGGGAACCTCCTACGAGCAGTACTTC	CSVEGDRGTSYEQYF
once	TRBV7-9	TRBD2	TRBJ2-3	TGTGCCAGCAGCTCCGCAATTTCGGCTAGCGGACTACGGGATACGCAGTATTTT	CASSSAISASGLRDTQYF
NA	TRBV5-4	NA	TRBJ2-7	TGTGCCAGCAGCCCGACGGCGAACTCCTACGAGCAGTACTTC	CASSPTANSYEQYF
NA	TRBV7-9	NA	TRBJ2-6	TGTGCCAGCAGCTCCGACATCTCTGGGGCCAACGTCCTGACTTTC	CASSSDISGANVLTF
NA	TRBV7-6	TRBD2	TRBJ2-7	TGTGCCAGCAGCTTTAGCGGGAGGTTAAACGAGCAGTACTTC	CASSFSGRLNEQYF
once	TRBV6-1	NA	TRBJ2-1	TGTGCCAGCAGTGATAGGGGGGATGAGCAGTTCTTC	CASSDRGDEQFF
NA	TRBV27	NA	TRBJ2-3	TGTGCCAGCAGTGTATCTAGCACAGATACGCAGTATTTT	CASSVSSTDTQYF
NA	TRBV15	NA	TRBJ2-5	TGTGCCACCAGCAGAGCAGAACAGCAAGAGACCCAGTACTTC	CATSRAEQQETQYF
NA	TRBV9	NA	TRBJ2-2	TGTGCCAGCAGCGTAGAATCCTGGACAGACAACACCGGGGAGCTGTTTTTT	CASSVESWTDNTGELFF
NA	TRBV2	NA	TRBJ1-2	TGTGCCAGCATCAGGAATAACTATGGCTACACCTTC	CASIRNNYGYTF
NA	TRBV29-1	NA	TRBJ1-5	TGCAGCGTTGGGGAAGGGGATAGCAATCAGCCCCAGCATTTT	CSVGEGDSNQPQHF
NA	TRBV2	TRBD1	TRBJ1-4	TGTGCCAGCAGGGGATGGGACAGGGGGAATGAAAAACTGTTTTTT	CASRGWDRGNEKLFF
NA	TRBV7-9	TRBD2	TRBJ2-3	TGTGCCAGCAGCTATATGGGACTAGCGGGTTCAGATACGCAGTATTTT	CASSYMGLAGSDTQYF
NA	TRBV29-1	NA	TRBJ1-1	TGCAGCGTTGAAGGGCGGACGACTGAAGCTTTCTTT	CSVEGRTTEAFF
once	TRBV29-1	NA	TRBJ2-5	TGCAGCGTTGTAGACCAAGAGACCCAGTACTTC	CSVVDQETQYF
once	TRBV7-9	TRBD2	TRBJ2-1	TGTGCCAGCCGCGTTAGCGGGGGCTACAATGAGCAGTTCTTC	CASRVSGGYNEQFF
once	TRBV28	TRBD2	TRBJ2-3	TGTGCCAGCAGTTTAGGTAGCGGGAGCGCAGATACGCAGTATTTT	CASSLGSGSADTQYF
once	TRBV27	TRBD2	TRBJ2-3	TGTGCCAGCAGTTCCCCAGCGGGAGATTACACAGATACGCAGTATTTT	CASSSPAGDYTDTQYF
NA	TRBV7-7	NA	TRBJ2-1	TGTGCCAGCAGCTTAGACAGGGTCTCCTACAATGAGCAGTTCTTC	CASSLDRVSYNEQFF
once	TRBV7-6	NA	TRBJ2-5	TGTGCCAGCAGCTCCGAGGGGACTCAAGAGACCCAGTACTTC	CASSSEGTQETQYF
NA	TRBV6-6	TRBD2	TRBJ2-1	TGTGCCAGCAGTTCCGGGACTAGCGAGAACAATGAGCAGTTCTTC	CASSSGTSENNEQFF
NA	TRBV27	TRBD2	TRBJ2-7	TGTGCCAGCATGACAGCGGGGTTTTTCTCCTACGAGCAGTACTTC	CASMTAGFFSYEQYF
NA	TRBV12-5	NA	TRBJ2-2	TGTGCTAGTGGTTTGTCGCAGGGAAGAGCTTACACCGGGGAGCTGTTTTTT	CASGLSQGRAYTGELFF
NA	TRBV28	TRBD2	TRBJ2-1	TGTGCCAGCAGACGCGGACTAGCGGGATACAATGAGCAGTTCTTC	CASRRGLAGYNEQFF
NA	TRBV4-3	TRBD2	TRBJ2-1	TGCGCCAGCAGCGAGAATTTAGCGGGTTTCTACAATGAGCAGTTCTTC	CASSENLAGFYNEQFF
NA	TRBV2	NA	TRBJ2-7	TGTGCCAGCAGTGACAGGGTTGCCTACGAGCAGTACTTC	CASSDRVAYEQYF
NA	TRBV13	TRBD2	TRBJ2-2	TGTGCCAGCAGCGCCCCGGGACTAGGTACCGGGGAGCTGTTTTTT	CASSAPGLGTGELFF
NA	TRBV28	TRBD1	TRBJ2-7	TGTGCCAGCAGCACCGGGACAGCTCCCTACGAGCAGTACTTC	CASSTGTAPYEQYF
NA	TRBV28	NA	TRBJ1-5	TGTGCCAGCAGTTCGGTGGGGGCGCCTCAGCCCCAGCATTTT	CASSSVGAPQPQHF
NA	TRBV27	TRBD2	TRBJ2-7	TGTGCCAGCAGTTTAAAAGCGGGGGCCTACGAGCAGTACTTC	CASSLKAGAYEQYF